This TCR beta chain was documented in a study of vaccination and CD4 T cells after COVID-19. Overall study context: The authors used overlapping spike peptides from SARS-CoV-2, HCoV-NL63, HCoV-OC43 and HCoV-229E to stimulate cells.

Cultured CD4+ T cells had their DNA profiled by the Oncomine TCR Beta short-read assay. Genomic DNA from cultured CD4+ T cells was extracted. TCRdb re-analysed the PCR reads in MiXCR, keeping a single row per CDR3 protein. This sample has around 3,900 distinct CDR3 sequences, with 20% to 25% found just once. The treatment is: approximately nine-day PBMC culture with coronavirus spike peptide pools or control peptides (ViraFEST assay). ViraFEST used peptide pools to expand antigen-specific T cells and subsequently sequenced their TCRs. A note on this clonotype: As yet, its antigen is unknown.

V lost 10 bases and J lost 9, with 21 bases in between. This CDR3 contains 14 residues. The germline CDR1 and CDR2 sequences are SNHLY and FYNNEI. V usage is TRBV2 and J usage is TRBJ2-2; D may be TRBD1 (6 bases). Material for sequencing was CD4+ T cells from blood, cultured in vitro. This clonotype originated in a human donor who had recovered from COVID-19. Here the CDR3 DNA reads TGTGCCACCTGTAGTGGACAGCAGTATAGGGAGCTGTTTTTT. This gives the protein CATCSGQQYRELFF.